This record looks at one T cell receptor (beta chain) sequence and its context. The target antigen is unknown. Clones were read by immunoSEQ multiplex PCR, and TCRdb kept only the in-frame ones, dropping some. This table holds over a million clones, 75% to 80% found once. The data originate from a study of shared clonotypes between healthy human individuals. Study-level findings and limits: Shared across a few donors were around 5% of the naive CD4 clonotypes. Only a few donors were included, so the genetic and exposure-history diversity represented was limited.

The CDR3 length is 14 residues. Trimming took 8 bases from V and 2 from J; bases not matched to a gene: 4. The V gene's germline CDR1 is SNHLY and CDR2 FYNNEI. Material for sequencing was memory CD4+ T cells from PBMCs. Subset of the sample: CD45RA-negative fraction. The chain joins TRBV2 to TRBJ2-1; 9 nucleotides align to TRBD1. The sequence came from a young man in good health. Some clones in this sample may be carry-over from other donors' samples. For the CDR3, the DNA is TGTGCCAGCGGGCGACAGGGGGCCTACAATGAGCAGTTCTTC. It translates to CASGRQGAYNEQFF.